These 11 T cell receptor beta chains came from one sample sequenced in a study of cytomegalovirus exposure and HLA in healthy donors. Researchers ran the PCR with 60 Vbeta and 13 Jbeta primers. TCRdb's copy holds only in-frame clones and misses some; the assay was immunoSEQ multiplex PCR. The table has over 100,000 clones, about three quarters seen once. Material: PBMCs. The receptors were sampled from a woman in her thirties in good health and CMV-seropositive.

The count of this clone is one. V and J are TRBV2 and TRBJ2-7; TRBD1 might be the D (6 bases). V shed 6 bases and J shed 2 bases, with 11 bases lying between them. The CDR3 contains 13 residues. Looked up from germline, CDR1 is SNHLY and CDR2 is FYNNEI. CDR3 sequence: CASSWGPAYEQYF. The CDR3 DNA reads TGTGCCAGCAGCTGGGGGCCGGCCTACGAGCAGTACTTC.

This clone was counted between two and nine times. DNA for the CDR3: TGCGCCAGCAGTGAATTGACTAGCGGGGGGGCAGGTTTGGAGACCCAGTACTTC. Translation gives CASSELTSGGAGLETQYF. The V call is TRBV10-1, the J call TRBJ2-5; 14 nucleotides agree with TRBD2. There are 18 residues in the CDR3. The germline V gene has CDR1 WNHNN and CDR2 SYGVQD (reference sequence). The V segment lost 3 bases and the J segment 5 bases; nucleotides outside the gene matches: 11.

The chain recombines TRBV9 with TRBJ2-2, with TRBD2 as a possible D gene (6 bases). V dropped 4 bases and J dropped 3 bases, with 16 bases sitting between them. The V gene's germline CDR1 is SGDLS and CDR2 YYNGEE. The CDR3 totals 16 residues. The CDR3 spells CASSKSPGGDTGELFF. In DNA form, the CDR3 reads TGTGCCAGCAGCAAAAGCCCGGGCGGGGACACCGGGGAGCTGTTTTTT.

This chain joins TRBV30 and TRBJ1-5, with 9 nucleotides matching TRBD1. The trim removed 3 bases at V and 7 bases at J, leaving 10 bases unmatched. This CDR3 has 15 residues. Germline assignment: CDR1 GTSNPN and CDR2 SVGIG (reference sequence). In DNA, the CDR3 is TGTGCCTGGAGGGGGGACAGGGCCCCTTACCAGCCCCAGCATTTT. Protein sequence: CAWRGDRAPYQPQHF. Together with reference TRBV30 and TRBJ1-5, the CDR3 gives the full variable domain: SQTIHQWPATLVQPVGSPLSLECTVEGTSNPNLYWYRQAAGRGLQLLFYSVGIGQISSEVPQNLSASRPQDRQFILSSKKLLLSDSGFYLCAWRGDRAPYQPQHFGDGTRLSIL.

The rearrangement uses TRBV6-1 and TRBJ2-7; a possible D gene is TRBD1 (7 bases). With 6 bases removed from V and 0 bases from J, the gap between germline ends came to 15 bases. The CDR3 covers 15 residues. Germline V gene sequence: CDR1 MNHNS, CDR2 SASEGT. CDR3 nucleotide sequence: TGTGCCAGCAGCGCGGGACAGTTACCCTCCTACGAGCAGTACTTC. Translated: CASSAGQLPSYEQYF.

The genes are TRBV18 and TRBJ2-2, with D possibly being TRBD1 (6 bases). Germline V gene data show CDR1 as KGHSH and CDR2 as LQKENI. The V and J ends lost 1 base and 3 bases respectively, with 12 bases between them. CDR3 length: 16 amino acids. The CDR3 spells CASSPLQGADTGELFF. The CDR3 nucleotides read TGTGCCAGCTCACCACTACAGGGAGCGGACACCGGGGAGCTGTTTTTT.

This chain's CDR3 is CASMTLQGAGQFF. CDR3 sequence (DNA): TGTGCCAGCATGACTTTACAGGGGGCAGGGCAGTTCTTC. This sequence joins TRBV28 and TRBJ2-1; 9 nucleotides agree with TRBD1. CDR3 length equals 13 residues. Trimming removed 7 bases from V and 12 bases from J; junction bases left unmatched: 10. Germline V CDR1 and CDR2: MDHEN, SYDVKM. The whole variable domain, remainder taken from reference TRBV28 and TRBJ2-1, is DVKVTQSSRYLVKRTGEKVFLECVQDMDHENMFWYRQDPGLGLRLIYFSYDVKMKEKGDIPEGYSVSREKKERFSLILESASTNQTSMYLCASMTLQGAGQFFGPGTRLTVL.

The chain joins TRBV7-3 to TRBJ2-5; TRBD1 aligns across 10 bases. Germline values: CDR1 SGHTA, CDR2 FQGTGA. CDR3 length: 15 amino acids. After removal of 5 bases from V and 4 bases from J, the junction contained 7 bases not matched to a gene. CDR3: CASSASGTGAETQYF. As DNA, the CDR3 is TGTGCCAGCAGCGCCTCCGGGACAGGGGCAGAGACCCAGTACTTC.

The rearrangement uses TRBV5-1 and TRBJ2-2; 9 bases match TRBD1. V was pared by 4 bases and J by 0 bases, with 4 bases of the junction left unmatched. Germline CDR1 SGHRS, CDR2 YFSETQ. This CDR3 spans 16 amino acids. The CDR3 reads CASSSGTGTNTGELFF. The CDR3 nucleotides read TGCGCCAGCAGCAGCGGGACAGGGACGAACACCGGGGAGCTGTTTTTT.

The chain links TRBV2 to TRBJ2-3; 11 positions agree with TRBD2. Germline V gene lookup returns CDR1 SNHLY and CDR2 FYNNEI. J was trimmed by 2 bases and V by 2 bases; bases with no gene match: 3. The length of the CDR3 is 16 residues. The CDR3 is CASSETTSGATDTQYF. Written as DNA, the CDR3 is TGTGCCAGCAGTGAAACGACTAGCGGGGCCACAGATACGCAGTATTTT.

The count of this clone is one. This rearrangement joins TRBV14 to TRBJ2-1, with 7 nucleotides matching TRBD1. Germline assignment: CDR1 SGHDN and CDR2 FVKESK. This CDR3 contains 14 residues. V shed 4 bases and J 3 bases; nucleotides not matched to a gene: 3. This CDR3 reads CASSRTGYYNEQFF. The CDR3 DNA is TGTGCCAGCAGCCGGACAGGTTACTACAATGAGCAGTTCTTC.